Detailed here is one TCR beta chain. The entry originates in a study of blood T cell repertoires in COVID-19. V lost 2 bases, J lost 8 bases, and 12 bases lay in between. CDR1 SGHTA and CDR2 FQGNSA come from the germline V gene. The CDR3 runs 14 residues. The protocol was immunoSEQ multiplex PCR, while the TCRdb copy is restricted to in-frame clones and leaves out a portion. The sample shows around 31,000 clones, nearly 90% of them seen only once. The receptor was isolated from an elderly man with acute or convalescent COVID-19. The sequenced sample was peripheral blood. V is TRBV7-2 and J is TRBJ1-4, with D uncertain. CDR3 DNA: TGTGCCAGCAGCTTATTCACAGATGGGGAAAAACTGTTTTTT. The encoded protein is CASSLFTDGEKLFF. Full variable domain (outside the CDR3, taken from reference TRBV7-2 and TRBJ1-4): GAGVSQSPSNKVTEKGKDVELRCDPISGHTALYWYRQSLGQGLEFLIYFQGNSAPDKSGLPSDRFSAERTGGSVSTLTIQRTQQEDSAVYLCASSLFTDGEKLFFGSGTQLSVL.